The TCR beta chain under discussion was sequenced for a study of EBV T-cell therapy then PD-1 blockade in nasopharyngeal carcinoma (dated by TCRdb to the early 2020s). The sample's treatment or condition label, in plain terms: AdE1-LMPpoly-expanded autologous EBV-specific T-cell therapy followed by anti-PD-1 nivolumab. V was cut back by 2 bases and J by 0 bases, leaving a gap of 8 bases between them. The CDR3, cysteine through phenylalanine, is 15 amino acids long. The kept DNA is CDR3 alone, 45 bases in frame from the first base. CDR1 and CDR2, looked up from the germline V gene, are MNHEY and SVGEGT. For this clone: What antigen it recognizes has not been identified. Nothing much larger sits one base from this clone, and base qualities are not available.

Genomic DNA was extracted from sorted cells using the Qiagen DNeasy Kit. The immunoSEQ platform was used for deep sequencing of the TCR beta chain. The authors' analysis ran thus. Repertoire data analysis was performed with the immunoSEQ Analyzer software. TCRdb obtained this table from immuneACCESS and retained in-frame rearrangements with V and J assigned. These tables miss some clones; where compared with another copy, unresolved V genes account for less than half of the shortfall, and the remainder is unexplained. The V and J calls and the clone size are those of that table, but D and trimming were determined from the DNA. The sample table shows approximately 13,000 clones, and around 80% are seen once. Of the sample, approximately 30% falls within the top ten clones.

The chain is assembled from TRBV6-2 or TRBV6-3 and TRBJ1-5, with the D gene call left open. The clonotype was recovered from a man aged 35 to 55 with nasopharyngeal carcinoma. This specimen was CD8+ T cells from blood, taken around day 100 from a patient whose treatment included autologous EBV-specific T cells and nivolumab. This receptor has the CDR3 CASSYGRISNQPQHF. The DNA reads as follows: TGTGCCAGCAGTTACGGGCGGATTAGCAATCAGCCCCAGCATTTT.